The T cell receptor (beta chain) under discussion was sequenced for a study of cytomegalovirus exposure and HLA in healthy donors. Turning to this clone: Antigen unknown.

The PCR ran on 60 Vbeta and 13 Jbeta primers. Libraries were prepared by immunoSEQ multiplex PCR; TCRdb keeps only in-frame clonotypes and omits some of them. Of 100,000 or so clones listed, around 84% were seen once; the top ten hold approximately 2.3%. General study points: It is likely that the observed cluster of highly shared sequence variants was a sequencing artifact. Most CMV-associated TCR beta chains were later found to appear HLA-restricted.

Trimming at V came to 4 bases and at J to 3 bases, leaving 4 bases not matched to a gene. CDR3 size: 15 residues. Germline loops: CDR1 MNHEY, CDR2 SMNVEV (reference sequence). The sequenced sample consisted of PBMCs. This chain links TRBV27 with TRBJ2-2; 8 bases agree with TRBD1. This receptor was taken from a man younger than 35 in good health and CMV-seronegative. The CDR3 DNA reads as TGTGCCAGCAGTTCAGGGGGCCTTTACACCGGGGAGCTGTTTTTT. This translates into CASSSGGLYTGELFF.